This TCR beta chain stems from a study of blood T cell repertoires in COVID-19. Across the study: COVID-19 samples collected from the United States, Italy and Spain covered acute and convalescent phases. Sample material is recorded as cDNA or gDNA derived from T cells, B-cell-depleted T cells, or PBMCs.

This clone came up once. Authors' methods: Reference gene primers were amplified, and this amplification served to estimate nucleated cell counts. Data came from immunoSEQ multiplex PCR; TCRdb stores just in-frame clones and leaves some out. From that table come the V and J calls and clone size; the DNA was used to work out D and trimming. Among 250,000 to 300,000 clones listed, around four fifths were seen once. Germline CDR1 and CDR2: SNHLY and FYNNEI. The CDR3 sequence is 15 residues long. V lost 7 bases to trimming and J lost 5 bases; unmatched junction nucleotides: 8. The sequencing sample was made of peripheral blood. This TCR was sampled from a man older than 75 with acute or convalescent COVID-19. The chain links TRBV2 to TRBJ2-5; 12 nucleotides line up with TRBD2. The CDR3 loop is CASIPLAGGRETQYF. As DNA, the CDR3 is TGTGCCAGCATACCACTAGCGGGGGGCCGGGAGACCCAGTACTTC.